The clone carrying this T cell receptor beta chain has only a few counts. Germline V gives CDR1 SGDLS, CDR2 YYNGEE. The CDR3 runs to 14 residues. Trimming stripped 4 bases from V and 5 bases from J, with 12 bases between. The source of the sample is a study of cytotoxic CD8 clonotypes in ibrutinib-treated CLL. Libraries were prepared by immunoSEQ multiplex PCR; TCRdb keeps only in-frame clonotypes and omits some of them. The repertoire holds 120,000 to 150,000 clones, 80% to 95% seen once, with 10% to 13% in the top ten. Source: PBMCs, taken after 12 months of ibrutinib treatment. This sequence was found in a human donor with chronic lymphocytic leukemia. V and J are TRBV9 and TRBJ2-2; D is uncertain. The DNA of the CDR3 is TGTGCCAGCAGCCGAAGGGTCCAGACCGGGGAGCTGTTTTTT. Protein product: CASSRRVQTGELFF.